The 19 T cell receptor beta chains below were found in one sample sequenced in a study of neurological immune-mediated disorders. Using its own MiXCR run on the 5' RACE reads, TCRdb lists one record per CDR3 protein. The sample has 55,000 to 70,000 distinct CDR3 sequences, approximately 5.3% seen once. The sample was PBMCs. All receptors derive from a human donor with multiple sclerosis. The donor label of this sample is uncertain.

This clonotype was picked up many times. The chain employs TRBV6-5 and TRBJ1-6; D is ambiguous. The CDR3 spans 14 residues. Germline lookup yields CDR1 MNHEY and CDR2 SVGAGI. V lost 7 bases and J lost 6, with 13 bases in between. CDR3 residues: CASKREMLNSPLHF. In DNA form, the CDR3 reads TGTGCCAGCAAAAGGGAGATGCTTAATTCACCCCTCCACTTT.

There are many counts of this clonotype. The rearrangement joins TRBV5-1 to TRBJ2-2, with 8 nucleotides matching TRBD1. The CDR3 is made up of 14 amino acids. Germline V gives CDR1 SGHRS, CDR2 YFSETQ. Trimming at V came to 5 bases and at J to 7 bases, leaving 7 bases not matched to a gene. For the CDR3, the DNA is TGCGCCAGCAGGCGTCCGGGACAGGTCGGGGAGCTGTTTTTT. Protein: CASRRPGQVGELFF.

V usage is TRBV20-1 and J usage is TRBJ1-6; D gene uncertain. The CDR3 totals 10 residues. Per germline, CDR1 DFQATT and CDR2 SNEGSKA (reference sequence). The V end was cut by 6 bases, the J end by 10 bases, with 7 bases between. CDR3 region: CSAPISPLHF. CDR3 sequence (DNA): TGCAGTGCCCCCATATCACCCCTCCACTTT.

In its sample, this clonotype was seen many times. The chain recombines TRBV5-1 with TRBJ2-1, with 11 bases fitting TRBD2. The CDR3 consists of 18 residues. With V trimmed by 0 bases and J by 0 bases, 5 bases remained unmatched. The germline V gene encodes CDR1 SGHRS and CDR2 YFSETQ. The DNA of the CDR3 is TGCGCCAGCAGCTTGGTCCCTAGCGGGGGGAACTCCTACAATGAGCAGTTCTTC. Translation: CASSLVPSGGNSYNEQFF.

This clonotype has at least ten counts. The rearrangement links TRBV2 to TRBJ1-6, with D tentatively TRBD1 (6 bases). CDR3 length equals 14 residues. Between the trimmed V and J ends, which lost 6 bases and 7 bases, there was a span of 13 bases. Germline V gene lookup returns CDR1 SNHLY and CDR2 FYNNEI. The CDR3 loop reads CASRGAVVNSPLHF. The CDR3 DNA follows: TGTGCCAGCAGGGGGGCGGTAGTCAATTCACCCCTCCACTTT.

There are many counts of this clonotype. J is TRBJ1-2 and V is TRBV20-1, with TRBD1 identical over 7 bases. V trimming: 2 bases; J trimming: 4 bases; junction bases outside the gene matches: 7. The CDR3 has 14 residues. The V gene's germline CDR1 is DFQATT and CDR2 SNEGSKA (reference sequence). The CDR3 is CSARNPTGTYGYTF. In DNA form, the CDR3 reads TGCAGTGCTAGAAATCCGACAGGGACCTATGGCTACACCTTC.

This clonotype was found many times. The V gene is TRBV7-2, the J gene TRBJ2-7; TRBD2 is a possible D gene (5 bases). Trimming took 5 bases from V and 3 from J, leaving 17 bases between them. The CDR3 length is 15 residues. The germline V gene has CDR1 SGHTA and CDR2 FQGNSA. For the CDR3, the DNA is TGTGCCAGCAGCGTCTCGGGGTCTTCAGACTACGAGCAGTACTTC. Protein sequence: CASSVSGSSDYEQYF.

This clonotype has ten or more counts. The gene calls are TRBV20-1 and TRBJ2-7, with D unclear. Germline CDR1 is DFQATT and CDR2 is SNEGSKA (reference sequence). V gave up 2 bases and J gave up 3 bases, with 8 bases separating them. CDR3 length: 12 residues. DNA of the CDR3: TGCAGTGCTAGACCACGGGTCTACGAGCAGTACTTC. Translating gives CSARPRVYEQYF.

This clonotype has a count of ten or more. The chain joins TRBV5-1 to TRBJ1-1, with TRBD1 identical over 7 bases. The V gene's germline CDR1 is SGHRS and CDR2 YFSETQ. There are 15 residues in the CDR3. Trimming at V came to 3 bases and at J to 1 base, leaving 6 bases not matched to a gene. CDR3 DNA sequence: TGCGCCAGCAGCTCCCGGACAGGAGAGAACACTGAAGCTTTCTTT. It translates to CASSSRTGENTEAFF.

This clonotype showed up many times. The V gene is TRBV19, the J gene TRBJ2-5; 11 bases are shared with TRBD1. Germline values: CDR1 LNHDA, CDR2 SQIVND (reference sequence). The V and J ends lost 5 bases and 6 bases, in that order; junction bases with no gene match: 8. There are 15 residues in the CDR3. The CDR3 region has the DNA TGTGCCAGTAGTGAACGGACAGGGGGCATGAAGACCCAGTACTTC. Translated: CASSERTGGMKTQYF.

Ten or more counts support this clonotype. The V gene is TRBV4-1, the J gene TRBJ1-5; TRBD1 agrees at 8 bases. With 4 bases clipped from V and 6 bases from J, the junction kept 2 bases outside the gene matches. This CDR3 has 13 residues. Germline values: CDR1 MGHRA, CDR2 YSYEKL. The CDR3 region is CASSRTGFQPQHF. The CDR3 bases are TGCGCCAGCAGCCGGACAGGGTTTCAGCCCCAGCATTTT.

The sample holds many counts of this clonotype. This rearrangement joins TRBV20-1 to TRBJ2-7; no clear D gene. Looked up from germline, CDR1 is DFQATT and CDR2 is SNEGSKA (reference sequence). V was cut by 3 bases and J by 3 bases, with 15 bases left in between. The CDR3 has 14 residues. The CDR3 region is CSARPRALLYEQYF. The CDR3 DNA reads TGCAGTGCTAGGCCACGGGCCCTCCTCTACGAGCAGTACTTC.

This clonotype occurred a few times. This rearrangement joins TRBV11-2 to TRBJ2-7; perhaps D is TRBD1 or TRBD2 (7 bases each). Germline V gene data show CDR1 as SGHAT and CDR2 as FQNNGV. This CDR3 comprises 13 residues. Trimming cost V 4 bases and J 7 bases, with 14 bases left between them. CDR3 DNA: TGTGCCAGCAGCTCAAACAGGGGAGGGGAGCAGTACTTC. Translating gives CASSSNRGGEQYF.

There are many counts of this clonotype. V and J are TRBV6-6 and TRBJ2-5; 8 bases are a match to TRBD2. Germline loops: CDR1 MNHNY, CDR2 SVGAGI (reference sequence). V dropped 6 bases and J dropped 3; count of bases not matched to a gene: 12. The length of the CDR3 is 16 residues. In nucleotides, the CDR3 is TGTGCCAGCAGCCTTTACGGGGGGGCAACCGAAGAGACCCAGTACTTC. It codes for CASSLYGGATEETQYF.

This clonotype has ten or more counts. The chain links TRBV29-1 to TRBJ2-1, with 7 bases lining up with TRBD2. V shed 3 bases, J shed 9 bases, and the junction held 8 bases outside the gene matches. This CDR3 has 13 residues. Looked up from germline, CDR1 is SQVTM and CDR2 is ANQGSEA. The CDR3 protein is CSVEGRGRSEQFF. In nucleotides, the CDR3 is TGCAGCGTTGAGGGGAGGGGACGGAGTGAGCAGTTCTTC.

Ten or more counts support this clonotype. This chain links TRBV24-1 with TRBJ1-2; no reliable D call. V lost 2 bases, J lost 7 bases, and 13 bases lay in between. The V gene's germline CDR1 is KGHDR and CDR2 SFDVKD. The CDR3 totals 14 residues. This CDR3 is CATSDYASSAGYTF. CDR3 DNA: TGTGCCACCAGTGATTATGCGAGTAGCGCTGGCTACACCTTC.

The sample holds many counts of this clonotype. The V and J genes are TRBV7-7 and TRBJ2-2; D call uncertain. The CDR3 has 17 amino acids. Germline V gene sequence: CDR1 SSHAT, CDR2 FNYEAQ (reference sequence). The germline V and J ends were trimmed by 1 base and 0 bases, with 12 bases remaining between them. The CDR3 region is CASSLDRHHANTGELFF. CDR3 nucleotides: TGTGCCAGCAGCTTAGACAGACATCACGCGAACACCGGGGAGCTGTTTTTT.

Many counts were recorded for this clonotype. This chain links TRBV7-8 with TRBJ2-1, with TRBD2 identical over 11 bases. This CDR3 spans 17 amino acids. Trimming took 5 bases from V and 8 from J; bases not matched to a gene: 14. Germline CDR1 reads SGHVS; CDR2 reads FQNEAQ. The DNA for the CDR3 is TGTGCCAGCAGCCCAGGTACCGGACTAGCGGGTCTGGATGAGCAGTTCTTC. Translation gives CASSPGTGLAGLDEQFF. The whole variable domain, filled in from reference TRBV7-8 and TRBJ2-1, reads GAGVSQSPRYKVAKRGQDVALRCDPISGHVSLFWYQQALGQGPEFLTYFQNEAQLDKSGLPSDRFFAERPEGSVSTLKIQRTQQEDSAVYLCASSPGTGLAGLDEQFFGPGTRLTVL.

This clonotype was seen ten or more times. The genes are TRBV20-1 and TRBJ2-1, with TRBD2 matching 9 bases. The CDR3 is 15 residues long. Unmatched junction bases numbered 6, after V lost 1 base and J lost 5 bases. The V gene's germline CDR1 is DFQATT and CDR2 SNEGSKA (reference sequence). The CDR3 nucleotides are TGCAGTGCTAGAGCGGGGCGGGGGGGCAACAATGAGCAGTTCTTC. It is translated as CSARAGRGGNNEQFF.